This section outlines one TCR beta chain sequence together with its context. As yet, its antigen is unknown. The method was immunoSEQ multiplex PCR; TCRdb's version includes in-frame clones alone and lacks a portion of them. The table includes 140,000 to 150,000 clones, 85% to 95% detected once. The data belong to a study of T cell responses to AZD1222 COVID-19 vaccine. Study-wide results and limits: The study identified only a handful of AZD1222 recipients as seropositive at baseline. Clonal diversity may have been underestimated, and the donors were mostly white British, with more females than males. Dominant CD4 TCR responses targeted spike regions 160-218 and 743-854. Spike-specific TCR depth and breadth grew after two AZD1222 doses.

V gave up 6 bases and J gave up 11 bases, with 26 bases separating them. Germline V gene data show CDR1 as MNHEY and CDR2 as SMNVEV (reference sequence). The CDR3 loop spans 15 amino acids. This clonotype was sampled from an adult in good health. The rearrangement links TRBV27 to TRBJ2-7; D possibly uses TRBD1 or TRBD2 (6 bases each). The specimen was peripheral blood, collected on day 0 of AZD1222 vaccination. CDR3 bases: TGTGCCAGCAGCCGGGGTCGGGGGCTAGGATATGGGGAGTACTTC. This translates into CASSRGRGLGYGEYF.